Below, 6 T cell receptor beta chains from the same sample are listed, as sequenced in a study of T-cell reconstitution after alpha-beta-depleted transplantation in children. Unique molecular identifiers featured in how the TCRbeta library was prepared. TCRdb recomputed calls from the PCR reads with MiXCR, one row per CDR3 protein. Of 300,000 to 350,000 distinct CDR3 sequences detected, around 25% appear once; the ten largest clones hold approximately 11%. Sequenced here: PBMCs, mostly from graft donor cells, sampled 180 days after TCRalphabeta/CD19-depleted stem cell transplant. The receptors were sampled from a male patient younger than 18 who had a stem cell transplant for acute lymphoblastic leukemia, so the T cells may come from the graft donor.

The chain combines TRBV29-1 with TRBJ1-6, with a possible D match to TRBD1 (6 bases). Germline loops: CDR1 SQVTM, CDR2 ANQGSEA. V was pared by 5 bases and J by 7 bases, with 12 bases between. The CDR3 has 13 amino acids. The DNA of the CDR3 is TGCAGCGTTCAACAGGGTCGGAATTCACCCCTCCACTTT. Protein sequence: CSVQQGRNSPLHF.

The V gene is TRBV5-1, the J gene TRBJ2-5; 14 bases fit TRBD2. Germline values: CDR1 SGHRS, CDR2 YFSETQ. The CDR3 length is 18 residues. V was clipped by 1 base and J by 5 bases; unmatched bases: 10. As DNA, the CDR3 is TGCGCCAGCAGCTTGCCGGGACTAGCGGGAGTAAGAACGGAGACCCAGTACTTC. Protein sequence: CASSLPGLAGVRTETQYF.

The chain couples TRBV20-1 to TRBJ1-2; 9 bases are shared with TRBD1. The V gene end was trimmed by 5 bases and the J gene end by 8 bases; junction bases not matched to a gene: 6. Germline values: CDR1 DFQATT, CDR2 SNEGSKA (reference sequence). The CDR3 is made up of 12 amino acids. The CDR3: CSAEQGARGYTF. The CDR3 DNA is TGCAGTGCTGAACAGGGGGCTCGCGGCTACACCTTC.

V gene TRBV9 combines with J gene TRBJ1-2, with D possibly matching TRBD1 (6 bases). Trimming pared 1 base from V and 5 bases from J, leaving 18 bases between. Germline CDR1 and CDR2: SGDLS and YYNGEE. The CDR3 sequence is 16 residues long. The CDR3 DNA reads TGTGCCAGCAGCGTAAGGGGGGATCTGGGTTCTTATGGCTACACCTTC. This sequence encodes CASSVRGDLGSYGYTF.

The CDR3 loop is CSVGTGAGNTIYF. The CDR3 nucleotides are TGCAGCGTGGGGACAGGGGCTGGAAACACCATATATTTT. The chain joins TRBV29-1 to TRBJ1-3, with 10 bases that match TRBD1. V lost 6 bases and J lost 2; bases outside the gene matches: 1. The CDR3 length is 13 residues. Germline V lookup: CDR1 SQVTM, CDR2 ANQGSEA. Together with reference TRBV29-1 and TRBJ1-3, the CDR3 gives the full variable domain: SAVISQKPSRDICQRGTSLTIQCQVDSQVTMMFWYRQQPGQSLTLIATANQGSEATYESGFVIDKFPISRPNLTFSTLTVSNMSPEDSSIYLCSVGTGAGNTIYFGEGSWLTVV.

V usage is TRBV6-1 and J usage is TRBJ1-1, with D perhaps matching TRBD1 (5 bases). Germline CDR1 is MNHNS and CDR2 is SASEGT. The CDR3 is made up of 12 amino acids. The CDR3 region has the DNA TGTGCAGCAGTGAGTCCGGGACCGAGGGCTTTCTTT. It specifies CAAVSPGPRAFF.